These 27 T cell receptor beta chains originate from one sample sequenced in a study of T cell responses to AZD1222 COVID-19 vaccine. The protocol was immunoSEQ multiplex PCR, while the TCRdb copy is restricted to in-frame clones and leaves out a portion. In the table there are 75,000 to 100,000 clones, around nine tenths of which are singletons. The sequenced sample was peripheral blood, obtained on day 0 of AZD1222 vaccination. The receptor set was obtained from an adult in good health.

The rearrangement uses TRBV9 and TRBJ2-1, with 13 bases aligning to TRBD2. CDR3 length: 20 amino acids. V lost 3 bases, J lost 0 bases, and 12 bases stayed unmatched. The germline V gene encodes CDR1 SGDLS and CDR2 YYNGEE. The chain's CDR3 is CASSGTGTSGTISSYNEQFF. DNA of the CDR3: TGTGCCAGCAGCGGGACCGGGACTAGCGGGACTATCAGCTCCTACAATGAGCAGTTCTTC. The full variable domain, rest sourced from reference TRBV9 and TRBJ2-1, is DSGVTQTPKHLITATGQRVTLRCSPRSGDLSVYWYQQSLDQGLQFLIQYYNGEERAKGNILERFSAQQFPDLHSELNLSSLELGDSALYFCASSGTGTSGTISSYNEQFFGPGTRLTVL.

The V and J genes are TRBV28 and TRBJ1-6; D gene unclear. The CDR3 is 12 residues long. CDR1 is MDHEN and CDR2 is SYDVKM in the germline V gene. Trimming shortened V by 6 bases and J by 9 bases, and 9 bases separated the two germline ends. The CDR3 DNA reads TGTGCCAGCAGCCCGGGTGGTTCACCCCTCCACTTT. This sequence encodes CASSPGGSPLHF.

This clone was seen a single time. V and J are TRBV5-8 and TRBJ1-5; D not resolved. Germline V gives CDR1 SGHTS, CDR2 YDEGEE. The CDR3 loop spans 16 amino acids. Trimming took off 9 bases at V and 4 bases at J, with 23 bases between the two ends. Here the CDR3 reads CATAFGDLGLNQPQHF. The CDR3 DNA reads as TGTGCCACCGCCTTCGGTGACCTGGGCCTAAATCAGCCCCAGCATTTT.

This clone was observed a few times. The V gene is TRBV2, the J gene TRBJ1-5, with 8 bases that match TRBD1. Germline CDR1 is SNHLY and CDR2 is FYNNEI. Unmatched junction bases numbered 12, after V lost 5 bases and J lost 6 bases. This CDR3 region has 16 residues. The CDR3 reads CASSTGQGGLGQPQHF. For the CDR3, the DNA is TGTGCCAGCAGTACCGGACAGGGAGGGCTTGGTCAGCCCCAGCATTTT.

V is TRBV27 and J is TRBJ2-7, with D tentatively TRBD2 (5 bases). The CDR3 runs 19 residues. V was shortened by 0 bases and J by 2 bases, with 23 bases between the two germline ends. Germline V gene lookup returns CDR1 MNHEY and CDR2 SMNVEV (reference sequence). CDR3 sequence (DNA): TGTGCCAGCAGTTTATCTGCCCCGGGGTTGGTAAAACCTACCTACGAGCAGTACTTC. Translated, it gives CASSLSAPGLVKPTYEQYF.

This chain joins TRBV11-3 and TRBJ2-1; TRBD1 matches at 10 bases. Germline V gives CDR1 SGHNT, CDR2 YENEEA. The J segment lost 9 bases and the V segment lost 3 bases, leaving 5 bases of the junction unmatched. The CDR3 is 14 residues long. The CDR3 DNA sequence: TGTGCCAGCAGCTTTACCGGGACAGGGGTTGAGCAGTTCTTC. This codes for CASSFTGTGVEQFF.

This CDR3 is CASSQEVRGGKENTEAFF. The DNA for the CDR3 is TGTGCCAGCAGCCAAGAGGTTCGCGGAGGAAAGGAGAACACTGAAGCTTTCTTT. The chain uses TRBV4-2 and TRBJ1-1; D call uncertain. The V end lost 0 bases, the J end lost 1 base, and 18 bases lay between the germline ends. There are 18 residues in the CDR3. CDR1 is LGHNA, CDR2 YNFKEQ, per germline.

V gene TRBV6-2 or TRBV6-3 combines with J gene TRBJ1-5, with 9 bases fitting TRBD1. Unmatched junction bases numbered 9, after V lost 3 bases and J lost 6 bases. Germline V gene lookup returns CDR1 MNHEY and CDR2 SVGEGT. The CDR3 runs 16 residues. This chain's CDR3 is CASSYLGTGSGQPQHF. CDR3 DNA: TGTGCCAGCAGTTATCTAGGGACAGGGAGTGGTCAGCCCCAGCATTTT.

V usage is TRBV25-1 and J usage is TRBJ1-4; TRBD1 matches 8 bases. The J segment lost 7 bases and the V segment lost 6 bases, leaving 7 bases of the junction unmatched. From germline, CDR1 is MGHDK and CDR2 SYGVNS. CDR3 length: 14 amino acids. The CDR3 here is CASRDTGGIEKLFF. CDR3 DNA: TGTGCCAGCAGAGATACAGGGGGAATTGAAAAACTGTTTTTT. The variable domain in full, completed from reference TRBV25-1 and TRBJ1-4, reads EADIYQTPRYLVIGTGKKITLECSQTMGHDKMYWYQQDPGMELHLIHYSYGVNSTEKGDLSSESTVSRIRTEHFPLTLESARPSHTSQYLCASRDTGGIEKLFFGSGTQLSVL.

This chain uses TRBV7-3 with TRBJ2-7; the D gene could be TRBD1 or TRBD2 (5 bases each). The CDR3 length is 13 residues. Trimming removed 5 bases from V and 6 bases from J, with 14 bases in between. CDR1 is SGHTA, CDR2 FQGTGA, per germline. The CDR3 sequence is CASSLGGGSEQYF. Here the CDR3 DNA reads TGTGCCAGCAGCCTAGGTGGGGGATCCGAGCAGTACTTC.

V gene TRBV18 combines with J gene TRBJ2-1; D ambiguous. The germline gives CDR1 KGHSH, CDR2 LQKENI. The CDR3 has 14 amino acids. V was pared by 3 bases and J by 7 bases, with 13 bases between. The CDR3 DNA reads TGTGCCAGCTCACCGGGCCCAGCGCGGAATGAGCAGTTCTTC. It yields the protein CASSPGPARNEQFF.

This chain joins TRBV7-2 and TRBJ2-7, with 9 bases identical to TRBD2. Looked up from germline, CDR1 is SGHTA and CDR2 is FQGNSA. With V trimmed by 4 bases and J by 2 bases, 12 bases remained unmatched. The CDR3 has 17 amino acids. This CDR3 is CASSSHDPAGGPYEQYF. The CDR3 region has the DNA TGTGCCAGCAGCTCACACGATCCAGCGGGAGGCCCCTACGAGCAGTACTTC.

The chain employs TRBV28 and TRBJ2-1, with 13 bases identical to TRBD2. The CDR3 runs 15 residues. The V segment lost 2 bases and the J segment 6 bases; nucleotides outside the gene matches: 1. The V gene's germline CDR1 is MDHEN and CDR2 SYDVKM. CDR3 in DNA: TGTGCCAGCAGTTTAACTAGCGGGAGGGCCAATGAGCAGTTCTTC. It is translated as CASSLTSGRANEQFF. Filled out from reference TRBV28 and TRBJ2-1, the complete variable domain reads DVKVTQSSRYLVKRTGEKVFLECVQDMDHENMFWYRQDPGLGLRLIYFSYDVKMKEKGDIPEGYSVSREKKERFSLILESASTNQTSMYLCASSLTSGRANEQFFGPGTRLTVL.

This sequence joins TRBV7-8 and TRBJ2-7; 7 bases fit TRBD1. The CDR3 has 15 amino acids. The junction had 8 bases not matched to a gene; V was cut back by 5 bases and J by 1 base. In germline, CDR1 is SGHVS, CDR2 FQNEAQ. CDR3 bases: TGTGCCAGCAGCCCGCAGGGGGTCGCATCCTACGAGCAGTACTTC. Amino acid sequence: CASSPQGVASYEQYF.

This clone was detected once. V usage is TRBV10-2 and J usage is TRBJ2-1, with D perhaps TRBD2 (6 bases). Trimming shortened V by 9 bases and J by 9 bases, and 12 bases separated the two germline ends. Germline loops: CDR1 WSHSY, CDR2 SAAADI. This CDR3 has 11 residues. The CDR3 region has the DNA TGCGCCAGTAGAATGGGAGGTGAGCAGTTCTTC. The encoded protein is CASRMGGEQFF.

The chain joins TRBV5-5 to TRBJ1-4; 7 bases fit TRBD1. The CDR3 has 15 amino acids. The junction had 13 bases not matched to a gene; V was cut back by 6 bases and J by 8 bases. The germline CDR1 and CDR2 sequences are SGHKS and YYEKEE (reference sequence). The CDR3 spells CASIPAQGGREKLFF. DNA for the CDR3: TGTGCCAGCATCCCAGCGCAGGGGGGTCGGGAAAAACTGTTTTTT.

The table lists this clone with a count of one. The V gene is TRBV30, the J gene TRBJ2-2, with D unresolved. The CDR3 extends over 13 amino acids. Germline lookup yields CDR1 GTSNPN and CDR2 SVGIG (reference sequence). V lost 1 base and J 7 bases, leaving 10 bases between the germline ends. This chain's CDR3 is CAWSGMLGGELFF. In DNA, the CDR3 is TGTGCCTGGAGTGGAATGTTGGGCGGGGAGCTGTTTTTT.

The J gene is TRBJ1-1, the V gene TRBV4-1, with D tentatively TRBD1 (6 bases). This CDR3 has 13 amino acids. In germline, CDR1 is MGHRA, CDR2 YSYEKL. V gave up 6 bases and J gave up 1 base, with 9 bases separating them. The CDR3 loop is CASRRTENTEAFF. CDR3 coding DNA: TGCGCCAGCAGGCGGACAGAGAACACTGAAGCTTTCTTT.

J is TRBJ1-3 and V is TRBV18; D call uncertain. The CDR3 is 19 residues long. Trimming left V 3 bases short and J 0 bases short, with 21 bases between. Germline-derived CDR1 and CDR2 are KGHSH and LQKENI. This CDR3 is CASSPLARGNLLSGNTIYF. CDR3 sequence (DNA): TGTGCCAGCTCACCCCTCGCGCGAGGAAACCTCCTCTCTGGAAACACCATATATTTT.

The CDR3 sequence: CASTGTEAFF. CDR3 in DNA: TGTGCCAGTACGGGGACTGAAGCTTTCTTT. The genes are TRBV6-5 and TRBJ1-1, with D unresolved. Germline CDR1 reads MNHEY; CDR2 reads SVGAGI. This CDR3 is 10 amino acids long. Trimming shortened V by 9 bases and J by 5 bases, and 7 bases separated the two germline ends.

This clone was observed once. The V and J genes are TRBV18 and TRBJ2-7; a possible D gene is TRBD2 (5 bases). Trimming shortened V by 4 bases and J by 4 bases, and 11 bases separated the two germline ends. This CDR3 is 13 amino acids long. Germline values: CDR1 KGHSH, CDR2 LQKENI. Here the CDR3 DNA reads TGTGCCAGCTCACGGGAGAACTTGTACGAGCAGTACTTC. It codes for CASSRENLYEQYF.

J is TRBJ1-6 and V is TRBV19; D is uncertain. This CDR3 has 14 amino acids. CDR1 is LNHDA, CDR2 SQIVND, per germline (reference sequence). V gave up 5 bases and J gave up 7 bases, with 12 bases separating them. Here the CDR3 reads CASSPREGNSPLHF. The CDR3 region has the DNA TGTGCCAGTAGTCCCCGAGAAGGGAATTCACCCCTCCACTTT.

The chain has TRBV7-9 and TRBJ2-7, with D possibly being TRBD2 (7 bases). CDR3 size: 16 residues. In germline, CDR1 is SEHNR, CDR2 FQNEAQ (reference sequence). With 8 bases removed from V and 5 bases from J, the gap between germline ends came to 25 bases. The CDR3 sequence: CASGPEGGKKEDEQYF. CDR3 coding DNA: TGTGCCAGCGGCCCAGAGGGGGGGAAGAAGGAAGACGAGCAGTACTTC.

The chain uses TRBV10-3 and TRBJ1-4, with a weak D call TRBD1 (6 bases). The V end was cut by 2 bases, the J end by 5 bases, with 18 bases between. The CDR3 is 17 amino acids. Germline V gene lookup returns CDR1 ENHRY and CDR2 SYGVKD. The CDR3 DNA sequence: TGTGCCATCAGTGAGGCTGCCAAAGGACAGAGGAATGAAAAACTGTTTTTT. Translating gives CAISEAAKGQRNEKLFF.

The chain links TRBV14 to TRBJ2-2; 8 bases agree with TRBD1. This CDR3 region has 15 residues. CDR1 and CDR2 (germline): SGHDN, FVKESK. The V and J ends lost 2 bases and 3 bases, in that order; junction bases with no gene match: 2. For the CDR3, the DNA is TGTGCCAGCAGCCAACTACAGGGGGACACCGGGGAGCTGTTTTTT. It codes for CASSQLQGDTGELFF.

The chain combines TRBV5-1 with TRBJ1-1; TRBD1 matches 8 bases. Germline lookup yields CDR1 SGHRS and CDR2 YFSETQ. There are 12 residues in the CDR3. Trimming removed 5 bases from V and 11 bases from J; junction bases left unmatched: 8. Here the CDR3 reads CASSPGQGGAFF. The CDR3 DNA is TGCGCCAGCAGTCCAGGACAGGGAGGTGCTTTCTTT. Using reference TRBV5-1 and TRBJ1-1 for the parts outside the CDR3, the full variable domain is KAGVTQTPRYLIKTRGQQVTLSCSPISGHRSVSWYQQTPGQGLQFLFEYFSETQRNKGNFPGRFSGRQFSNSRSEMNVSTLELGDSALYLCASSPGQGGAFFGQGTRLTVV.

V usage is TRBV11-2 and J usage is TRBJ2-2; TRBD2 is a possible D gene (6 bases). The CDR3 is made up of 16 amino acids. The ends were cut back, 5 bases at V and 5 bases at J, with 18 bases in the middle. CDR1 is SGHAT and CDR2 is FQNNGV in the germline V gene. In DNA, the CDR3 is TGTGCCAGCAGCCCACCCCCGGGGACTCATACCGGGGAGCTGTTTTTT. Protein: CASSPPPGTHTGELFF.